This is a list of T cell receptor beta chains from one sample in a study of control samples from healthy donors and cancer patients. Clones were sequenced by immunoSEQ multiplex PCR, and TCRdb holds only the in-frame ones, with some missing. The sample has 100,000 to 150,000 clones; over 75% are singletons. The sequenced sample consisted of blood. These receptor sequences come from a man aged 35-49 years in good health. Both conserved end residues are part of each CDR3. A D gene is named only where the DNA matches it firmly. Clone size is shown for a subset of rows, as once, few, many or a class of expanded clone.

size	D	length	J	V	DNA	CDR3
-	-	15	TRBJ2-7	TRBV14	TGTGCCAGCAGCCAAGGGTTGCAGGCCACCTACGAGCAGTACTTC	CASSQGLQATYEQYF
once	TRBD1	14	TRBJ1-4	TRBV13	TGTGCCAGCAGTTCCGGGACAGTAAATGAAAAACTGTTTTTT	CASSSGTVNEKLFF
-	TRBD2	14	TRBJ2-7	TRBV7-9	TGTGCCAGCAGCTCCGATGGGGGGGCCTACGAGCAGTACTTC	CASSSDGGAYEQYF
-	-	14	TRBJ2-2	TRBV5-1	TGCGCCAGCAGCTTTGCAGGGAAAAGCGGGGAGCTGTTTTTT	CASSFAGKSGELFF
once	-	15	TRBJ1-3	TRBV6-6	TGTGCCAGCACTCCGGGACCGAGCTCTGGAAACACCATATATTTT	CASTPGPSSGNTIYF
-	-	12	TRBJ1-2	TRBV12-3/TRBV12-4	TGTGCCAGCAGTTTAACAGGTCGGATCTACACCTTC	CASSLTGRIYTF
-	TRBD1	14	TRBJ2-7	TRBV19	TGTGCCAGTAGTACGACGGACAGGTGGTACGAGCAGTACTTC	CASSTTDRWYEQYF
-	TRBD1	14	TRBJ2-5	TRBV19	TGTGCCAGTAGTACCGGACAGGGCATTGAGACCCAGTACTTC	CASSTGQGIETQYF
-	-	15	TRBJ1-5	TRBV19	TGTGCCAGTAATCGTCCGGGGAGTCGCAATCAGCCCCAGCATTTT	CASNRPGSRNQPQHF
once	-	12	TRBJ2-7	TRBV6-2/TRBV6-3	TGTGCCAGCAGTTACCCAAGGCAGGGGCAGTACTTC	CASSYPRQGQYF
-	TRBD1	17	TRBJ2-3	TRBV7-8	TGTGCCAGCAGCTCTTCCGGGACAGGGGGCGGCACAGATACGCAGTATTTT	CASSSSGTGGGTDTQYF
-	-	12	TRBJ1-3	TRBV11-3	TGTGCCAGCAGCGCGTCGTACTCAACCATATATTTT	CASSASYSTIYF
-	-	14	TRBJ1-5	TRBV3-1/TRBV3-2	TGTGCCAGCAGCCAAGGGACGCTCAATCAGCCCCAGCATTTT	CASSQGTLNQPQHF
-	-	16	TRBJ2-1	TRBV11-3	TGTGCCAGCAGCCCATTCACGATTAGCTCCTACAATGAGCAGTTCTTC	CASSPFTISSYNEQFF
-	-	14	TRBJ2-1	TRBV5-1	TGCGCCAGCAGCCCATCCGTAGGATACAATGAGCAGTTCTTC	CASSPSVGYNEQFF
-	TRBD1	14	TRBJ1-1	TRBV19	TGTGCCAGTAGACTTCGGACAGGGGGCACTGAAGCTTTCTTT	CASRLRTGGTEAFF
-	TRBD2	16	TRBJ2-3	TRBV9	TGTGCCAGCAGCACAACCGGGACTAGCGGGGCTTATACGCAGTATTTT	CASSTTGTSGAYTQYF
-	TRBD1	20	TRBJ1-1	TRBV23-1	TGCGCCAGCAGTCAAAAAGGGACAGGGAATTCTCAACAAATGAACACTGAAGCTTTCTTT	CASSQKGTGNSQQMNTEAFF
-	-	14	TRBJ1-1	TRBV2	TGTGCCAGCAAAAGGCAAGGGGCCGGTGCTGAAGCTTTCTTT	CASKRQGAGAEAFF
-	-	15	TRBJ2-3	TRBV5-6	TGTGCCAGCAGCTTGGGCGGGACCGGTCCAGATACGCAGTATTTT	CASSLGGTGPDTQYF
-	TRBD1	14	TRBJ2-3	TRBV29-1	TGCAGCGTTGACCAGGGACAGCGCACAGATACGCAGTATTTT	CSVDQGQRTDTQYF
-	-	11	TRBJ2-5	TRBV6-6	TGTGCCAGCAGTTACCAAGAGACCCAGTACTTC	CASSYQETQYF
-	TRBD1	18	TRBJ1-1	TRBV11-3	TGTGCCAGCAGCGCAAGGGGGTGGCAGGGGGCTTGGTACACTGAAGCTTTCTTT	CASSARGWQGAWYTEAFF
-	TRBD1	16	TRBJ1-2	TRBV29-1	TGCAGCGAGCGGCCGGGACAGCCGAAGCCTAACTATGGCTACACCTTC	CSERPGQPKPNYGYTF
-	-	13	TRBJ2-1	TRBV2	TGTGCCAGCAGGGGGGACCGTACCAATGAGCAGTTCTTC	CASRGDRTNEQFF
-	TRBD1	15	TRBJ1-3	TRBV19	TGTGCCAGTAGTATCGGGGACAGCACTGGAAACACCATATATTTT	CASSIGDSTGNTIYF
-	-	15	TRBJ1-4	TRBV24-1	TGTGCCACCAGTCGTACAGGTCCCAGGGGTGAAAAACTGTTTTTT	CATSRTGPRGEKLFF
-	-	17	TRBJ1-2	TRBV7-3	TGTGCCAGCAGCTTGGCTTACAGGGTGGGATTGGGCTATGGCTACACCTTC	CASSLAYRVGLGYGYTF
-	-	18	TRBJ1-1	TRBV19	TGTGCCAGTAGTATAGAATCCCCAGGGATCGTTTTTCGTACTGAAGCTTTCTTT	CASSIESPGIVFRTEAFF
-	-	14	TRBJ1-6	TRBV9	TGTGCCAGCAGCGTAGACGAGGGGTATTCACCCCTCCACTTT	CASSVDEGYSPLHF
-	TRBD1	14	TRBJ2-5	TRBV13	TGTGCCAGCAGGATAAAGGGACAGGGGAAGACCCAGTACTTC	CASRIKGQGKTQYF
-	-	13	TRBJ2-7	TRBV5-6	TGTGCCAGCAGCCGAAGGAGGGTTGGCGAGCAGTACTTC	CASSRRRVGEQYF
-	-	18	TRBJ2-6	TRBV18	TGTGCCAGCTCAGCGCTGACGGGTCTGACCTCTGGGGCCAACGTCCTGACTTTC	CASSALTGLTSGANVLTF
-	-	14	TRBJ2-7	TRBV3-1/TRBV3-2	TGTGCCAGCAGCCATGGGATCGAGGTCTACGAGCAGTACTTC	CASSHGIEVYEQYF
-	TRBD1	17	TRBJ2-5	TRBV5-6	TGTGCCAGCAGCTCTCCGGGACAGGGGTACGAAGGGGAGACCCAGTACTTC	CASSSPGQGYEGETQYF
-	-	15	TRBJ1-1	TRBV18	TGTGCCAGCTCACCTCCCGACAGGCTCCGCACTGAAGCTTTCTTT	CASSPPDRLRTEAFF